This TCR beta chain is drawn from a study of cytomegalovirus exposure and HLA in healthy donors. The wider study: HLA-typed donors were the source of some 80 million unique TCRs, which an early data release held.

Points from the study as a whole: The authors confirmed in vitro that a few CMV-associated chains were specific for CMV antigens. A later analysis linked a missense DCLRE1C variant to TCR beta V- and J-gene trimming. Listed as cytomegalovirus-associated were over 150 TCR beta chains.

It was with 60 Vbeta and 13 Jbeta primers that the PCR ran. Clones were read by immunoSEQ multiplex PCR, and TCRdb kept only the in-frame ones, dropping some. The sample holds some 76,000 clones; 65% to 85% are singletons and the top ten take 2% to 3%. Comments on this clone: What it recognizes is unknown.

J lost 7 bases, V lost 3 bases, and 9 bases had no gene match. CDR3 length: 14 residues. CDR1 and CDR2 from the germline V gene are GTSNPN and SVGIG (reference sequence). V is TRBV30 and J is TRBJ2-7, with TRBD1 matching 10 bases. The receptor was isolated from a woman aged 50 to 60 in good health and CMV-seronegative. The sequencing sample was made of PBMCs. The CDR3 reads CAWSQWTGGYEQYV. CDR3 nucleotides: TGTGCCTGGAGCCAATGGACAGGGGGATATGAGCAGTACGTC.